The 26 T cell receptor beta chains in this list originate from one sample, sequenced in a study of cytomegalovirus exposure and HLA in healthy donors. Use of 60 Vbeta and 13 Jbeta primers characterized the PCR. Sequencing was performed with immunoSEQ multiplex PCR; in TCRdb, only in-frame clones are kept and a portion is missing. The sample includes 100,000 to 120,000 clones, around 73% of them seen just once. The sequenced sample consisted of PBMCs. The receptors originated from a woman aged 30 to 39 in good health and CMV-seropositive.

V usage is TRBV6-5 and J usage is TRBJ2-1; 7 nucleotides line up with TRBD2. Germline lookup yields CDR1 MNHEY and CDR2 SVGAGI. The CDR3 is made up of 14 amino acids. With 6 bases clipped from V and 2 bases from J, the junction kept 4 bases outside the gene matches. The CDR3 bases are TGTGCCAGCAGGACCGGGACTACCTACAATGAGCAGTTCTTC. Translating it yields CASRTGTTYNEQFF.

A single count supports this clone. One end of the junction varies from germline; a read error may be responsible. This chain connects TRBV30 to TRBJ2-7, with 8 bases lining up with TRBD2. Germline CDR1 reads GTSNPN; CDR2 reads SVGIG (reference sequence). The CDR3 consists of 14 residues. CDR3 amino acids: CAVRSREGSHEQYF. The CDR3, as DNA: TGTGCCGTCAGGTCACGGGAGGGCTCCCACGAGCAGTACTTC.

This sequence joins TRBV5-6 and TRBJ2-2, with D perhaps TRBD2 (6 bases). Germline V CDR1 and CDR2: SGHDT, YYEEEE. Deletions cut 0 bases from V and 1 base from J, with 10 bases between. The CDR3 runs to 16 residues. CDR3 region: CASSLAWRGNTGELFF. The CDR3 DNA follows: TGTGCCAGCAGCTTGGCCTGGCGGGGGAACACCGGGGAGCTGTTTTTT.

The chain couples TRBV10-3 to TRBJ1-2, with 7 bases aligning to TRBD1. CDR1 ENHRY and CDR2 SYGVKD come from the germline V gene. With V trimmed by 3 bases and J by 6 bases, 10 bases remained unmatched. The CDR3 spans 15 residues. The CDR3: CAISDGTVSYDGYTF. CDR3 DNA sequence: TGTGCCATCAGTGACGGGACAGTTTCCTATGATGGCTACACCTTC.

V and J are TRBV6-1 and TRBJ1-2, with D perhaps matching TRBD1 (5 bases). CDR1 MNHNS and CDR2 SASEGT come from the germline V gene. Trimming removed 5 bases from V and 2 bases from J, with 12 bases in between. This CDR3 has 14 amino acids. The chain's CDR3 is CASSQGSPNYGYTF. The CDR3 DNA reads TGTGCCAGCAGTCAGGGATCTCCAAACTATGGCTACACCTTC.

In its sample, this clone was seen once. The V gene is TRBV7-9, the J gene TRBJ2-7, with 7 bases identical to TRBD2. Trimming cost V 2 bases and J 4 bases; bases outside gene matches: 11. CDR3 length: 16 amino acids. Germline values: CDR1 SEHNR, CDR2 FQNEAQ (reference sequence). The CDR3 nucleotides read TGTGCCAGCAGCTTAATAAGAGGGACTATTGAATACGAGCAGTACTTC. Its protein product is CASSLIRGTIEYEQYF. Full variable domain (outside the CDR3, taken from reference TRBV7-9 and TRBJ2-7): DTGVSQNPRHKITKRGQNVTFRCDPISEHNRLYWYRQTLGQGPEFLTYFQNEAQLEKSRLLSDRFSAERPKGSFSTLEIQRTEQGDSAMYLCASSLIRGTIEYEQYFGPGTRLTVT.

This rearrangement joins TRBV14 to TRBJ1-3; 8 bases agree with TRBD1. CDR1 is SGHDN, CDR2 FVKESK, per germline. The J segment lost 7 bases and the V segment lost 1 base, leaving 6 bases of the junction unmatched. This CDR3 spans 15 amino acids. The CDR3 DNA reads TGTGCCAGCAGCCAAGCTCCACACAGGGGGAACACCATATATTTT. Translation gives CASSQAPHRGNTIYF.

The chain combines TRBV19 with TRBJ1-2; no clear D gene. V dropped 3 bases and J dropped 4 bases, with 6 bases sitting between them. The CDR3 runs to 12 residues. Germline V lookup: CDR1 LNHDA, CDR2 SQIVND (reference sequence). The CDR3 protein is CASSMTSYGYTF. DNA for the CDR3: TGTGCCAGTAGTATGACATCCTATGGCTACACCTTC.

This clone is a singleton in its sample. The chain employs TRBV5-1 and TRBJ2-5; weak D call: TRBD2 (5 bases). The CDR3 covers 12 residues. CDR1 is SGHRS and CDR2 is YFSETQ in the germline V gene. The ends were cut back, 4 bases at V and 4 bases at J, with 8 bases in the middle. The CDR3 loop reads CASSRRGETQYF. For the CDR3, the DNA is TGCGCCAGCAGCCGTCGGGGAGAGACCCAGTACTTC.

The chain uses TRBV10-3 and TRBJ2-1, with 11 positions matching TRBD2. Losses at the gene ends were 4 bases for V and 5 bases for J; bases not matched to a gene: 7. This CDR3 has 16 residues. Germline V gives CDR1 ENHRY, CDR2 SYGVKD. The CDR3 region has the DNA TGTGCCATCAGTGTGGGTGGGACTAGCGGAAACAATGAGCAGTTCTTC. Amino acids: CAISVGGTSGNNEQFF.

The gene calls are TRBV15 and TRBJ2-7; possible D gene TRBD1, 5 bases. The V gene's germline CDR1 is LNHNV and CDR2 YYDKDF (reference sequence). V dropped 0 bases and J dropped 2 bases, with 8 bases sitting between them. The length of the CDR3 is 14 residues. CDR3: CATSREAGPYEQYF. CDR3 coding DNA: TGTGCCACCAGCAGAGAGGCAGGGCCCTACGAGCAGTACTTC.

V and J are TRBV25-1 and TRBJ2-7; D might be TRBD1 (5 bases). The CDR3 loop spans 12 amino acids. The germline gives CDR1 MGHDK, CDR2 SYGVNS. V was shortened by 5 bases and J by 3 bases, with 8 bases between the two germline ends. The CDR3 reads CASSLQGYEQYF. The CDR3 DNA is TGTGCCAGCAGTCTGCAGGGCTACGAGCAGTACTTC.

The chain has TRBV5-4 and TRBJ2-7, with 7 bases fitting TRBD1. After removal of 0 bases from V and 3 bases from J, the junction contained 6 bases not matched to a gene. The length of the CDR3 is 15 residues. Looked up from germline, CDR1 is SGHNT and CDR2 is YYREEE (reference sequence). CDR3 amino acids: CASSLGPGQFYEQYF. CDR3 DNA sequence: TGTGCCAGCAGCTTGGGCCCGGGACAGTTCTACGAGCAGTACTTC. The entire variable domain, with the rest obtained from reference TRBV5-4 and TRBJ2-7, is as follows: ETGVTQSPTHLIKTRGQQVTLRCSSQSGHNTVSWYQQALGQGPQFIFQYYREEENGRGNFPPRFSGLQFPNYSSELNVNALELDDSALYLCASSLGPGQFYEQYFGPGTRLTVT.

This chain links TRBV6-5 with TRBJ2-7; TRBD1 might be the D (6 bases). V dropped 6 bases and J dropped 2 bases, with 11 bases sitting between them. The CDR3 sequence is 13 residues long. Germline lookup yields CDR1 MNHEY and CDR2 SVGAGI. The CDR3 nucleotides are TGTGCCAGCAGGGAAGGACAGCCCTACGAGCAGTACTTC. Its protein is CASREGQPYEQYF.

The CDR3 sequence: CASRPAAGQIYEQYF. The CDR3 bases are TGTGCCAGCAGACCCGCCGCGGGACAGATCTACGAGCAGTACTTC. The rearrangement uses TRBV6-1 and TRBJ2-7; D is perhaps TRBD1 (7 bases). The CDR3 loop spans 15 amino acids. Germline CDR1 reads MNHNS; CDR2 reads SASEGT. V lost 6 bases and J lost 3, with 18 bases in between.

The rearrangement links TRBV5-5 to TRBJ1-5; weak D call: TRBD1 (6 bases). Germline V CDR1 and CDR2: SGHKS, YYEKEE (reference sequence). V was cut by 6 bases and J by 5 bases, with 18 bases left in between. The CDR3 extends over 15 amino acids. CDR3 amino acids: CASNWGGGGDQPQHF. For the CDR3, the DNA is TGTGCCAGCAACTGGGGGGGCGGGGGCGATCAGCCCCAGCATTTT. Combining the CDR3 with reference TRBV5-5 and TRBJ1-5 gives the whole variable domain DAGVTQSPTHLIKTRGQQVTLRCSPISGHKSVSWYQQVLGQGPQFIFQYYEKEERGRGNFPDRFSARQFPNYSSELNVNALLLGDSALYLCASNWGGGGDQPQHFGDGTRLSIL.

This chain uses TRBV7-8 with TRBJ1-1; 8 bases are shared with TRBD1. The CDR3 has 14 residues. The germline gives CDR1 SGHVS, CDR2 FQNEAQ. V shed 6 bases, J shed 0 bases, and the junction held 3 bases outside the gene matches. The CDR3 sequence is CASRQGAMNTEAFF. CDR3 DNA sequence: TGTGCCAGCAGGCAGGGGGCTATGAACACTGAAGCTTTCTTT.

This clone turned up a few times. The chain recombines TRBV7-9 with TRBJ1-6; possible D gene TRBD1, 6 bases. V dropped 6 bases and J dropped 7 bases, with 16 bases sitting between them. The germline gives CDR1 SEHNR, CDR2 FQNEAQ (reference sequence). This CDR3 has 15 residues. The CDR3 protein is CASRSRQDINSPLHF. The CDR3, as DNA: TGTGCCAGCAGGTCTAGACAGGATATAAATTCACCCCTCCACTTT.

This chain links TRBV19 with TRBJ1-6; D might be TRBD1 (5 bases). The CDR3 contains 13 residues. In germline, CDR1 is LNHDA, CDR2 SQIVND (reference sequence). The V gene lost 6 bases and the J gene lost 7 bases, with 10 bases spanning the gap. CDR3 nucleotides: TGTGCCAGTAGGGAGACAGTAAATTCACCCCTCCACTTT. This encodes CASRETVNSPLHF.

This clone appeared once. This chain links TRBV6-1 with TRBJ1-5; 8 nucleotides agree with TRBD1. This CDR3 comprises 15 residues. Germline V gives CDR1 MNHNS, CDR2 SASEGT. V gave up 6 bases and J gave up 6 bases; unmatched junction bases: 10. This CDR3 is CASRGGQGSGQPQHF. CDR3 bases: TGTGCCAGCAGGGGCGGACAGGGTAGTGGTCAGCCCCAGCATTTT.

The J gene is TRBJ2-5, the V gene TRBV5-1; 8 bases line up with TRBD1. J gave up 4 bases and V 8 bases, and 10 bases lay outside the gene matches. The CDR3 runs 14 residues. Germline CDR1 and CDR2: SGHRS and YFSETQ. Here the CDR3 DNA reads TGCGCCAGTACGAGGGACAGGACGGTAGAGACCCAGTACTTC. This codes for CASTRDRTVETQYF. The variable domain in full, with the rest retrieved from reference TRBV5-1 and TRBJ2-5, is KAGVTQTPRYLIKTRGQQVTLSCSPISGHRSVSWYQQTPGQGLQFLFEYFSETQRNKGNFPGRFSGRQFSNSRSEMNVSTLELGDSALYLCASTRDRTVETQYFGPGTRLLVL.

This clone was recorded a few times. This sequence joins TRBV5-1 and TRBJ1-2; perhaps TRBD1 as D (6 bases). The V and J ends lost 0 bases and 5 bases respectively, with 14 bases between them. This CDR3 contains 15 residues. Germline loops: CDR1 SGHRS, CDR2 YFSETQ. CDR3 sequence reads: CASSLAGVGVYGYTF. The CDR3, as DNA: TGCGCCAGCAGCTTGGCAGGGGTTGGTGTTTATGGCTACACCTTC. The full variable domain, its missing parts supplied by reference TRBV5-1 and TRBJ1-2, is KAGVTQTPRYLIKTRGQQVTLSCSPISGHRSVSWYQQTPGQGLQFLFEYFSETQRNKGNFPGRFSGRQFSNSRSEMNVSTLELGDSALYLCASSLAGVGVYGYTFGSGTRLTVV.

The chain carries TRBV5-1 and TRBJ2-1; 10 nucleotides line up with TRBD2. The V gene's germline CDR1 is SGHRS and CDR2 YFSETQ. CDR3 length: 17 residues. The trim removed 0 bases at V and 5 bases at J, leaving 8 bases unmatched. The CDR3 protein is CASSLVLAGGTHNEQFF. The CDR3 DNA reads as TGCGCCAGCAGCTTGGTATTAGCGGGGGGAACTCACAATGAGCAGTTCTTC.

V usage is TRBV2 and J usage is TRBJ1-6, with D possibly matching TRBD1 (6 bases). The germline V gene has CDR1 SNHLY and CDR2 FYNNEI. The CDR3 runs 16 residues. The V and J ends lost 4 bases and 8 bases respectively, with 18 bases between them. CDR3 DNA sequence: TGTGCCAGCAGTGGTGCGGGGGCTTTAGCGGATTCACCCCTCCACTTT. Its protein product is CASSGAGALADSPLHF.

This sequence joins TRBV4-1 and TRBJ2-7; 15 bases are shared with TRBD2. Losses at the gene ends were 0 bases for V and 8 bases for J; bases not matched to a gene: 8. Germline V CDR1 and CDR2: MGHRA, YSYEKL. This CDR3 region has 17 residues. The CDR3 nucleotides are TGCGCCAGCAGCCAAGATTGGGGACTAGCGGGAGGTACGAAGCAGTACTTC. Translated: CASSQDWGLAGGTKQYF.

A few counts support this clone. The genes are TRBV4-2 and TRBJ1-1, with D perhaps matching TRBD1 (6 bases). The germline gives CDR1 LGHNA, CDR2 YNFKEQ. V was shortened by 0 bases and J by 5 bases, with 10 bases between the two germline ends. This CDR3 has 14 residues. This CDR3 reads CASSQEQGRTEAFF. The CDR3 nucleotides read TGTGCCAGCAGCCAAGAACAGGGACGGACTGAAGCTTTCTTT.